Here is one T cell receptor beta chain with its context. The antigen remains undetermined. The CDR3 spans 16 residues. Germline V CDR1 and CDR2: SGHRS, YFSETQ. With 4 bases clipped from V and 0 bases from J, the junction kept 8 bases outside the gene matches. These data are taken from a study of OX40 agonist ivuxolimab in advanced cancers. At the level of the study: Patients with hepatocellular carcinoma, melanoma, renal cell or head and neck cancer made up the dose-escalation patients.

Study-level findings and limits: In CD8+ T cells, expanded clones were on average more numerous than in CD4+.

Sequencing used immunoSEQ multiplex PCR; TCRdb keeps in-frame clones, though not all of them. This table has around 63,000 clones, 70% to 90% appearing once. The timepoints at which blood was sampled were baseline, cycle 4 day 1, and cycle 7 day 1. This rearrangement joins TRBV5-1 to TRBJ2-3; 7 bases fit TRBD2. The specimen comprised CD4+ or CD8+ T cells sorted from blood, sampled in a trial of the OX40 agonist ivuxolimab. This clonotype was sampled from an adult with an advanced solid tumor such as melanoma, head and neck, liver or kidney cancer. This chain's CDR3 is CASSPGVAGSTDTQYF. The CDR3 DNA reads TGCGCCAGCAGCCCTGGCGTAGCGGGCAGCACAGATACGCAGTATTTT.